This is a list of T cell receptor beta chains from one sample in a study of control samples from healthy donors and cancer patients. Produced via immunoSEQ multiplex PCR; TCRdb's table is partial and in-frame only. The sample lists 150,000 to 200,000 clones; approximately 92% were seen once. The specimen was blood. These receptors came from a man under 40 in good health. CDR3s include the opening cysteine and the closing phenylalanine or tryptophan. The D gene is left open where the match is weak. A clone size is listed for some rows: how often the clone was seen (once, few, many), or a class if it is expanded.

D	length	V	J	size	DNA	CDR3
NA	15	TRBV6-5	TRBJ2-1	NA	TGTGCCAGCAGACCCTGGTCGTTGGACAACAATGAGCAGTTCTTC	CASRPWSLDNNEQFF
TRBD1	15	TRBV27	TRBJ1-2	once	TGTGCCAGCAGTTTTAAATTGACAGGGCCCTATGGCTACACCTTC	CASSFKLTGPYGYTF
NA	15	TRBV19	TRBJ1-5	NA	TGTGCCAGTAGTATAGTTCCGGGCAGCAATCAGCCCCAGCATTTT	CASSIVPGSNQPQHF
NA	11	TRBV10-2	TRBJ2-7	NA	TGCGCCAGCAGCCCCTCTACAGAGCAGTACTTC	CASSPSTEQYF
NA	12	TRBV10-1	TRBJ2-7	NA	TGCGCCAGCAGTGACGGACCCTACGAGCAGTACTTC	CASSDGPYEQYF
NA	15	TRBV6-1	TRBJ2-6	NA	TGTGCCAGCAGTGAAGTAGGCTCTGGGGCCAACGTCCTGACTTTC	CASSEVGSGANVLTF
NA	15	TRBV18	TRBJ2-7	NA	TGTGCCAGCTCACTATCTAGCGTTGTTTCCTACGAGCAGTACTTC	CASSLSSVVSYEQYF
NA	12	TRBV6-1	TRBJ1-2	once	TGTGCCAGCAGTGAAGTCAGGGGCGGCTACACCTTC	CASSEVRGGYTF
NA	13	TRBV6-5	TRBJ1-3	once	TGTGCCACAAGCACGGGAATTGGAAACACCATATATTTT	CATSTGIGNTIYF
NA	16	TRBV21-1	TRBJ2-3	NA	TGTGCCAGCAGCACCCTCCCGGGACAGGGAACAGATACGCAGTATTTT	CASSTLPGQGTDTQYF
TRBD1	13	TRBV5-6	TRBJ1-4	NA	TGTGCCAGCAGCGGACAGGAGGAGGAAAAACTGTTTTTT	CASSGQEEEKLFF
NA	11	TRBV29-1	TRBJ1-1	NA	TGCAGCGTTGAAGACTACACTGAAGCTTTCTTT	CSVEDYTEAFF
TRBD1	14	TRBV6-6	TRBJ1-6	NA	TGTGCCAGCATCCAGGGACAGTATAATTCACCCCTCCACTTT	CASIQGQYNSPLHF
NA	12	TRBV6-5	TRBJ2-7	NA	TGTGCCAGCAGGACCTTAATAGGAGAGCAGTACTTC	CASRTLIGEQYF
NA	13	TRBV19	TRBJ1-6	NA	TGTGCCAGTAGTATTAGCGGGAATTCACCCCTCCACTTT	CASSISGNSPLHF
NA	16	TRBV28	TRBJ1-3	few	TGTGCCAGCAGACCTGCGGGACAACTCTCTGGAAACACCATATATTTT	CASRPAGQLSGNTIYF
TRBD2	16	TRBV5-1	TRBJ2-7	NA	TGCGCCAGCAGGACCCTAGCGGGAGCAACCTCCTACGAGCAGTACTTC	CASRTLAGATSYEQYF
NA	15	TRBV6-5	TRBJ1-2	NA	TGTGCCAGCAGTTACTCGATAGGGACCGCCTATGGCTACACCTTC	CASSYSIGTAYGYTF
NA	12	TRBV2	TRBJ1-2	NA	TGTGCCAGCAGTGCGGCAGGGCAAGGCTACACCTTC	CASSAAGQGYTF
NA	11	TRBV20-1	TRBJ1-2	NA	TGCAGTGCTCGCAACCTCTATGGCTACACCTTC	CSARNLYGYTF
NA	12	TRBV5-1	TRBJ2-3	NA	TGCGCCAGCAGCTCCGGATCAGATACGCAGTATTTT	CASSSGSDTQYF
NA	13	TRBV7-2	TRBJ2-5	NA	TGTGCCAGCGACAGGGGAGGGTCAGAGACCCAGTACTTC	CASDRGGSETQYF
TRBD2	17	TRBV10-2	TRBJ2-3	once	TGCGCCAGCAGGGGACTAGCGGGGGGGATAAGCACAGATACGCAGTATTTT	CASRGLAGGISTDTQYF
TRBD2	14	TRBV7-9	TRBJ2-1	once	TGTGCCAGCAGCTCCTTAGCGGGGGAAAATGAGCAGTTCTTC	CASSSLAGENEQFF
NA	13	TRBV19	TRBJ2-5	NA	TGTGCCAGTAGTATTTTCCAGTACTCGACCCAGTACTTC	CASSIFQYSTQYF
NA	12	TRBV6-4	TRBJ1-2	NA	TGTGCCGAGAGGCAGGACCCTCATGGCTACACCTTC	CAERQDPHGYTF
NA	14	TRBV5-6	TRBJ1-5	few	TGTGCCAGCAGCTTCCGGGGCCCAAATCAGCCCCAGCATTTT	CASSFRGPNQPQHF